The sequence of this T cell receptor beta chain was determined in a study of cytomegalovirus exposure and HLA in healthy donors. On the study more broadly: When roughly 420 donors were genotyped, about 86% of them were found to fall in the Caucasian-associated ancestry cluster. Study-level points and caveats: Common viral pathogens seemed to be connected with several of the most significant clusters, according to a later analysis.

Vbeta (60) and Jbeta (13) primers were used in the PCR. In the study's own analysis: Tens of millions of unique TCR beta chains, about 11 million of them shared, were counted by a later analysis. Generated by immunoSEQ multiplex PCR, the TCRdb table keeps only in-frame clones and is missing some. Clone size and the V and J calls come from that table; the DNA yielded D and trimming. Of around 200,000 clones detected, about 75% appear once; the ten largest clones hold approximately 2%. V lost 3 bases and J lost 0, with 17 bases in between. The CDR3 sequence is 17 residues long. Per the germline V gene, CDR1 is LGHNA and CDR2 is YSLEER. With respect to this clone: What it binds is not known.

V gene TRBV4-3 combines with J gene TRBJ1-1, with D unclear. The receptor was derived from a male donor in good health and CMV-seronegative. Input material: PBMCs. In DNA form, the CDR3 reads TGCGCCAGCAGCCACGGCGGGGTAGCGGGGTTGAACACTGAAGCTTTCTTT. Its translation: CASSHGGVAGLNTEAFF.